This TCR beta chain stems from a study of cytomegalovirus exposure and HLA in healthy donors. The CDR3 covers 17 residues. CDR1 SEHNR and CDR2 FQNEAQ come from the germline V gene (reference sequence). V dropped 5 bases and J dropped 5; count of bases not matched to a gene: 12. Regarding this clone: The antigen is undetermined.

A multiplex PCR was run with 60 Vbeta primers and 13 Jbeta primers. Data came from immunoSEQ multiplex PCR; TCRdb stores just in-frame clones and leaves some out. The sample comprises just over 150,000 clones, approximately 79% of which are singletons, and about 1% rests with the top ten. Overall study results and limits: Later work found that TCR association rates differed between HLA loci; DRB1 had the most and HLA-C the fewest. The sole available immune exposure information was CMV serostatus. Common viral pathogens seemed to be connected with several of the most significant clusters, according to a later analysis. Most of the CMV-associated TCR beta chains (in a later analysis) appeared to be HLA-restricted.

Sequenced sample: PBMCs. This TCR was recovered from a woman between 45 and 60 years old in good health and CMV-seropositive. V gene TRBV7-9 combines with J gene TRBJ2-5; 12 nucleotides match TRBD2. The CDR3 DNA is TGTGCCAGCAGCGACTCATTACTAGCGGGGGGAACGGAGACCCAGTACTTC. It codes for CASSDSLLAGGTETQYF.